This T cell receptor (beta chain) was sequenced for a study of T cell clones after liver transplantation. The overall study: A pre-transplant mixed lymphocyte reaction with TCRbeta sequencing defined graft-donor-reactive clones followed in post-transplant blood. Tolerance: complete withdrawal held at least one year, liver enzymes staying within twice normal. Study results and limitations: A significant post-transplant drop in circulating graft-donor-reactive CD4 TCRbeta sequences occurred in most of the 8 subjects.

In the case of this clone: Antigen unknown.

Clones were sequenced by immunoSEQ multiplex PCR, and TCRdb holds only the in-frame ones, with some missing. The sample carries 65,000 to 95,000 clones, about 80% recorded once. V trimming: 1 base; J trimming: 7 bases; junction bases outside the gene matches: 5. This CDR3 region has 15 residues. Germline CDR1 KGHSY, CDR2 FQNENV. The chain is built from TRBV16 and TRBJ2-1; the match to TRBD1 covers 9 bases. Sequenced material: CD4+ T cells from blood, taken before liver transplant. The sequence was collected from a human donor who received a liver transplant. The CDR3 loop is CASSQFPGQGNEQFF. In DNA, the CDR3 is TGTGCCAGCAGCCAATTTCCCGGACAGGGGAATGAGCAGTTCTTC.